The sequence of this T cell receptor beta chain was determined in a study of cytomegalovirus exposure and HLA in healthy donors. Background on the study: Later analysis reported that the 95 to 150 validation repertoires shared the platform of the approximately 690 first-cohort repertoires. Findings and caveats of the study: Despite most TCR sequences being rare, some public TCRs occurred in many donors.

The germline CDR1 and CDR2 sequences are GTSNPN and SVGIG (reference sequence). The junction had 4 bases not matched to a gene; V was cut back by 4 bases and J by 4 bases. The length of the CDR3 is 14 residues. Data came from immunoSEQ multiplex PCR; TCRdb stores just in-frame clones and leaves some out. The sample contains about 200,000 clones, 80% to 90% of which appear only once. Worth noting for this clone: The antigen is not known.

The sample was PBMCs. The TCR sequence derives from a woman under 30 in good health and CMV-seropositive. The genes are TRBV30 and TRBJ2-3, with 11 bases fitting TRBD1. This CDR3 is CAWNRDRGADTQYF. CDR3 sequence (DNA): TGTGCCTGGAACAGGGACAGGGGGGCAGATACGCAGTATTTT.